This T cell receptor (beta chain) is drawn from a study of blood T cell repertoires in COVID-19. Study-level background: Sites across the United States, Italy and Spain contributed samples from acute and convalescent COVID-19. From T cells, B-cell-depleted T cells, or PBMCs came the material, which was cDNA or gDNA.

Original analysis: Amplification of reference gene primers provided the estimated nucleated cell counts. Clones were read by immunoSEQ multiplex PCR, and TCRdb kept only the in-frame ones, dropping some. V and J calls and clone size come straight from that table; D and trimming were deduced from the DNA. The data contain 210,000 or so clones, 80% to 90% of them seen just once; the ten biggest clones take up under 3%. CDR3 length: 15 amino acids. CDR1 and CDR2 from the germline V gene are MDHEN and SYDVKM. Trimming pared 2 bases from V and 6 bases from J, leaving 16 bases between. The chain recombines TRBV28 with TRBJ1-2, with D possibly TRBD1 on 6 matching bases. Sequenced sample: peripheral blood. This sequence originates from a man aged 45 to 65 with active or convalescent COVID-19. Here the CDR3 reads CASSLATPGVNGYTF. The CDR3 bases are TGTGCCAGCAGTTTAGCTACACCAGGGGTAAATGGCTACACCTTC.